This T cell receptor beta chain comes out of a study of blood T cell repertoires in COVID-19. Study summary: Sites in the United States, Italy and Spain provided acute and convalescent COVID-19 samples. From T cells, B-cell-depleted T cells, or PBMCs came the material, which was cDNA or gDNA.

In the original workflow: Amplification of reference gene primers provided the estimated nucleated cell counts. Profiled with immunoSEQ multiplex PCR; TCRdb holds only in-frame clones, not every one. V and J calls and clone size come straight from that table; D and trimming were deduced from the DNA. This sample has hundreds of thousands of clones, with around 86% found just once. CDR3 size: 15 residues. V dropped 3 bases and J dropped 6 bases, with 16 bases sitting between them. Germline V gene lookup returns CDR1 MNHEY and CDR2 SVGEGT. This clone has just one count. This rearrangement joins TRBV6-2 or TRBV6-3 to TRBJ2-3; no firm D call. This clonotype was obtained from a woman aged 50 to 60 with COVID-19, enrolled during active disease. Sequenced material: peripheral blood. The CDR3 nucleotides read TGTGCCAGCAGTTATCCGGCCCTCCTAGGCGATACGCAGTATTTT. Encoded protein: CASSYPALLGDTQYF.